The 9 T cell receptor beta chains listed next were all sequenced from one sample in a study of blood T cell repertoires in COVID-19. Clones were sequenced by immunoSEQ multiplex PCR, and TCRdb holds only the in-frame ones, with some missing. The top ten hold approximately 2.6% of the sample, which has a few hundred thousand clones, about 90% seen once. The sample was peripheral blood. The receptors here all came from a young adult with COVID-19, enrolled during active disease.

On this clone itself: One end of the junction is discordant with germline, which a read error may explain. The CDR3 loop reads CATSRSLGQITF. CDR3 in DNA: TGTGCCACCAGCAGAAGCCTGGGACAGATTACCTTT. The chain is built from TRBV15 and TRBJ1-6; 7 bases fit TRBD1. CDR1 is LNHNV, CDR2 YYDKDF, per germline (reference sequence). This CDR3 contains 12 residues. The full variable domain, completed using reference TRBV15 and TRBJ1-6, is DAMVIQNPRYQVTQFGKPVTLSCSQTLNHNVMYWYQQKSSQAPKLLFHYYDKDFNNEADTPDNFQSRRPNTSFCFLDIRSPGLGDTAMYLCATSRSLGQITFGNGTRLTVT.

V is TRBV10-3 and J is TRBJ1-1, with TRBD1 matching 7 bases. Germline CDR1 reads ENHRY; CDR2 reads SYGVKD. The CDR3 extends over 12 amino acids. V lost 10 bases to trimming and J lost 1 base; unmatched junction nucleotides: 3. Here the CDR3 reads CATRQGNTEAFF. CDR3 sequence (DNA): TGTGCCACAAGACAGGGGAACACTGAAGCTTTCTTT.

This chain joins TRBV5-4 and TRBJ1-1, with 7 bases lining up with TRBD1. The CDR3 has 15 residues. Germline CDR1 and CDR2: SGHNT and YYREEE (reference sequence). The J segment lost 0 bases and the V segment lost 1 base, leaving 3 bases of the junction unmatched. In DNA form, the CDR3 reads TGTGCCAGCAGCTTGTTGGACAGGTTGAACACTGAAGCTTTCTTT. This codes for CASSLLDRLNTEAFF.

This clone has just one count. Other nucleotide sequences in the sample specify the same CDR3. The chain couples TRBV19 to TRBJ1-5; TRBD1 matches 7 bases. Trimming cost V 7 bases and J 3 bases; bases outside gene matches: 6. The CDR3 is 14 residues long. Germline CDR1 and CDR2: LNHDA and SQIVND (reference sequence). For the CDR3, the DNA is TGTGCCAGTAAGGGGCAGGGGGTCAATCAGCCCCAGCATTTT. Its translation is CASKGQGVNQPQHF.

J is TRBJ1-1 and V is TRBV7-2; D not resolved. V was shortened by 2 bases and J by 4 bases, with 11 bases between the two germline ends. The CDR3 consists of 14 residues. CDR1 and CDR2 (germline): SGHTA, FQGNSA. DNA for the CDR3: TGTGCCAGCAGCTTAACGGGGTTGCTCACTGAAGCTTTCTTT. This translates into CASSLTGLLTEAFF. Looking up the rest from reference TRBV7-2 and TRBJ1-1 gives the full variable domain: GAGVSQSPSNKVTEKGKDVELRCDPISGHTALYWYRQSLGQGLEFLIYFQGNSAPDKSGLPSDRFSAERTGGSVSTLTIQRTQQEDSAVYLCASSLTGLLTEAFFGQGTRLTVV.

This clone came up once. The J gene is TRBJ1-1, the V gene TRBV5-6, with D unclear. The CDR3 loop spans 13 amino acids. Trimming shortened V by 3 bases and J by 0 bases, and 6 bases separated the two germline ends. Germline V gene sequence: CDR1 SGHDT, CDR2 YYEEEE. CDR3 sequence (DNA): TGTGCCAGCAGCTCTTTATTGAACACTGAAGCTTTCTTT. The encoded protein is CASSSLLNTEAFF.

In nucleotides, the CDR3 is TGTGCCTGGAGCTGGGGCAGAGGAGAGACCCAGTACTTC. This encodes CAWSWGRGETQYF. The chain uses TRBV30 and TRBJ2-5, with a tentative D call TRBD1 (5 bases). The length of the CDR3 is 13 residues. Germline V CDR1 and CDR2: GTSNPN, SVGIG (reference sequence). Between the trimmed V and J ends, which lost 3 bases and 4 bases, there was a span of 12 bases.

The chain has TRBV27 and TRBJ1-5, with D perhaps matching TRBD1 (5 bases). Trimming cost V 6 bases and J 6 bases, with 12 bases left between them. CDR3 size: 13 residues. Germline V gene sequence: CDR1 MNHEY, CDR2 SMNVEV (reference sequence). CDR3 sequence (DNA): TGTGCCAGCAGCCTTTCGGGGGGTCAGCCCCAGCATTTT. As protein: CASSLSGGQPQHF.

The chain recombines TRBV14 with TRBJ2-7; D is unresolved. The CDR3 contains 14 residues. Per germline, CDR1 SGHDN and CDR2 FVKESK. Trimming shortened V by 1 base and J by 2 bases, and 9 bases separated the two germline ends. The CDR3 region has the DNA TGTGCCAGCAGCCAAGTTAGTAAAGCCTACGAGCAGTACTTC. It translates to CASSQVSKAYEQYF.